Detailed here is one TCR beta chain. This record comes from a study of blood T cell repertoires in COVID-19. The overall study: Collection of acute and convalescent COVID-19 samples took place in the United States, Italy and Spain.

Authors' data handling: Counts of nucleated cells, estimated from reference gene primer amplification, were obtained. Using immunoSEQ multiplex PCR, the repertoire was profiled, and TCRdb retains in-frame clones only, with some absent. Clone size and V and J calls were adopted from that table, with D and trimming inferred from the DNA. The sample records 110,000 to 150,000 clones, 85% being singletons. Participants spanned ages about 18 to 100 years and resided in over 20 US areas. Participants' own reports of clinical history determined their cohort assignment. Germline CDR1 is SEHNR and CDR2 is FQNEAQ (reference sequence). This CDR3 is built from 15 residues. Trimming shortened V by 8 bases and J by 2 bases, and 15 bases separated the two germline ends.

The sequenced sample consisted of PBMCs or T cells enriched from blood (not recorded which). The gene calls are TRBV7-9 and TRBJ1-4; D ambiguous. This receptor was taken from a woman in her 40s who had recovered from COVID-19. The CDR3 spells CASSSSSSTNEKLFF. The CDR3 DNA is TGTGCCAGCTCCTCTAGTAGTTCTACTAATGAAAAACTGTTTTTT.